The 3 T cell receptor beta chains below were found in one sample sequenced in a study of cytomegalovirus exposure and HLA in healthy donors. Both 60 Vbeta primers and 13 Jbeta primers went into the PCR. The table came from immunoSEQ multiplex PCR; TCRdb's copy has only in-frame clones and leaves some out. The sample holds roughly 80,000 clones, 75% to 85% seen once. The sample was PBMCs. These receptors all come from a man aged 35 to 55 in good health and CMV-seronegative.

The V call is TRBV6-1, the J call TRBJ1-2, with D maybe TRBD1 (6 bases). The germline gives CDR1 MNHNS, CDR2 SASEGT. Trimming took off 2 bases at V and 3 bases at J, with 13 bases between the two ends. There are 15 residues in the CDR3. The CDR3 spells CASSEMSGVHYGYTF. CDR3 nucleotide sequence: TGTGCCAGCAGTGAAATGTCAGGGGTGCACTATGGCTACACCTTC.

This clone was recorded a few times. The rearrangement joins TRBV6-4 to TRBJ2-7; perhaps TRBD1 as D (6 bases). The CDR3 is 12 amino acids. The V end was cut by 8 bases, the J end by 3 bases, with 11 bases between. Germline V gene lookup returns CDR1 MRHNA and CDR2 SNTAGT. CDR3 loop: CASQTDSYEQYF. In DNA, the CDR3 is TGTGCCAGCCAGACGGACAGCTACGAGCAGTACTTC.

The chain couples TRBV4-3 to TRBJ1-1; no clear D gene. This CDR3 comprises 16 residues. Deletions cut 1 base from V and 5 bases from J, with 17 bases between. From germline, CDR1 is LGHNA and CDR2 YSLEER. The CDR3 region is CASSQASHPHKTEAFF. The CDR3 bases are TGCGCCAGCAGCCAAGCATCGCACCCCCACAAGACTGAAGCTTTCTTT.